The entry below gives a single T cell receptor (beta chain) sequence along with its context. The data derive from a study of blood T cell repertoires in COVID-19. Libraries were prepared by immunoSEQ multiplex PCR; TCRdb keeps only in-frame clonotypes and omits some of them. The table shows 130,000 or so clones, with 65% to 85% occurring only once. The CDR3 has 15 residues. Trimming took 5 bases from V and 7 from J, leaving 17 bases between them. From germline, CDR1 is MNHEY and CDR2 SMNVEV (reference sequence). The receptor was isolated from a man at least 80 years old with active or convalescent COVID-19. The chain recombines TRBV27 with TRBJ1-4, with D possibly matching TRBD1 (6 bases). Sequenced: peripheral blood. DNA of the CDR3: TGTGCCAGCAGTCGCCAACAGGGATGGAGTGAAAAACTGTTTTTT. It specifies CASSRQQGWSEKLFF.